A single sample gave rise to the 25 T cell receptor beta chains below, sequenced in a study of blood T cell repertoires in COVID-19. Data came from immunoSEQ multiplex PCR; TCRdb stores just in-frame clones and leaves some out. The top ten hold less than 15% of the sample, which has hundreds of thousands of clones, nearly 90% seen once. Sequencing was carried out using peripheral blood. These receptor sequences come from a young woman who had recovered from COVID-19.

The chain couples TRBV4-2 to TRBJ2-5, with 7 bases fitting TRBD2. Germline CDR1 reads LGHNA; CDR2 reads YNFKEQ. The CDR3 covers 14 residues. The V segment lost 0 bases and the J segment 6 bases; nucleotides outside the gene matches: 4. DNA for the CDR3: TGTGCCAGCAGCCAAGAGGTGGGACTACAGACCCAGTACTTC. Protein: CASSQEVGLQTQYF.

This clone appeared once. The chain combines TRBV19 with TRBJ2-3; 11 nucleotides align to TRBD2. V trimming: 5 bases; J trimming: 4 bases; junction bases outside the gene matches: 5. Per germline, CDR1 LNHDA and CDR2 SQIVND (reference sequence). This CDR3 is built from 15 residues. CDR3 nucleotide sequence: TGTGCCAGTAGTTACCGACTAGCGGGACCAGATACGCAGTATTTT. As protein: CASSYRLAGPDTQYF.

Here the CDR3 DNA reads TGTGCCAGCAGCCTAGGACTAGCTTTTACCGGGGAGCTGTTTTTT. The encoded protein is CASSLGLAFTGELFF. The rearrangement links TRBV11-3 to TRBJ2-2, with 8 positions matching TRBD2. V lost 5 bases to trimming and J lost 5 bases; unmatched junction nucleotides: 7. This CDR3 spans 15 amino acids. Germline-derived CDR1 and CDR2 are SGHNT and YENEEA.

The CDR3 loop reads CATSDLRGGEAFF. CDR3 bases: TGTGCCACCAGTGATTTACGAGGGGGCGAAGCTTTCTTT. The V gene is TRBV24-1, the J gene TRBJ1-1; 7 nucleotides agree with TRBD1. V dropped 1 base and J dropped 8; count of bases not matched to a gene: 3. Germline CDR1 and CDR2: KGHDR and SFDVKD. This CDR3 is 13 amino acids long.

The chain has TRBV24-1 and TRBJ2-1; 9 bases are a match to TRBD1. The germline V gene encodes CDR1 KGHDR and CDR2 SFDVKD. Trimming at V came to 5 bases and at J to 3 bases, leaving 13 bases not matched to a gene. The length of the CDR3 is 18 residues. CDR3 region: CATSGSDPGQGYYNEQFF. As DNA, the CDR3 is TGTGCCACCAGTGGTTCCGACCCGGGACAGGGCTACTACAATGAGCAGTTCTTC.

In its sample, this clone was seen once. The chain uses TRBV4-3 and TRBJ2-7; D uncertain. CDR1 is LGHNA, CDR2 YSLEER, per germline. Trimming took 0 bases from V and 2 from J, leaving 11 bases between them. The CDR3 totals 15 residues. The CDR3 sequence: CASSQDWPIPYEQYF. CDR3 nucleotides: TGCGCCAGCAGCCAAGATTGGCCGATCCCCTACGAGCAGTACTTC.

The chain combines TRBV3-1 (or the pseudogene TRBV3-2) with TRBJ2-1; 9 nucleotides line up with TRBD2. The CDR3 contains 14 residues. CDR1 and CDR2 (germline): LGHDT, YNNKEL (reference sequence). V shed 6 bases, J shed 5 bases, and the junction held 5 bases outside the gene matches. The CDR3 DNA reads TGTGCCAGCAGGAAGATAGCGGGAGACAATGAGCAGTTCTTC. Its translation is CASRKIAGDNEQFF.

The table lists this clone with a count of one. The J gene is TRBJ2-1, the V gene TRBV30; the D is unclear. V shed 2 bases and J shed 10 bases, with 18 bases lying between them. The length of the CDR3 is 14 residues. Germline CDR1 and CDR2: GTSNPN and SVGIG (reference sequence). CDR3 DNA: TGTGCCTGGAGTCCACAATCCGTTTCAACCGAGCAGTTCTTC. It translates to CAWSPQSVSTEQFF.

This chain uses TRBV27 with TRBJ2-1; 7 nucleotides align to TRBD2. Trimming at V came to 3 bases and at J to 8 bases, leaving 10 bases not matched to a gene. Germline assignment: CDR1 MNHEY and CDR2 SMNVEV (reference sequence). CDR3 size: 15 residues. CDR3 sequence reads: CASSFSKGGSYEQFF. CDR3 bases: TGTGCCAGCAGTTTCTCCAAGGGCGGGAGTTATGAGCAGTTCTTC.

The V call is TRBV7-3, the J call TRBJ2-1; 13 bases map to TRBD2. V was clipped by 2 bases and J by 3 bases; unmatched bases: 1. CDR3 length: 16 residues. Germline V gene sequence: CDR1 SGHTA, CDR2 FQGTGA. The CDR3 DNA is TGTGCCAGCAGCTTAGGGACTAGCGGGATCTACAATGAGCAGTTCTTC. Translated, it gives CASSLGTSGIYNEQFF.

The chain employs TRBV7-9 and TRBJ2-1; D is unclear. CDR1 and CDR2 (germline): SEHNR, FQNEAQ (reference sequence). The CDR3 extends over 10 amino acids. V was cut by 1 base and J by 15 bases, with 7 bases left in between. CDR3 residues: CASSLVISFF. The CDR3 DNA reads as TGTGCCAGCAGCTTAGTAATATCGTTCTTC.

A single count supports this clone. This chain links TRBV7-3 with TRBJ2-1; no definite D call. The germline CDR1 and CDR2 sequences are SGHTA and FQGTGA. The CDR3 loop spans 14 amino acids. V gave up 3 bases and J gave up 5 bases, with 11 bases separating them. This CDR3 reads CASSLTYANNEQFF. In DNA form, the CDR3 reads TGTGCCAGCAGCTTGACATATGCGAACAATGAGCAGTTCTTC.

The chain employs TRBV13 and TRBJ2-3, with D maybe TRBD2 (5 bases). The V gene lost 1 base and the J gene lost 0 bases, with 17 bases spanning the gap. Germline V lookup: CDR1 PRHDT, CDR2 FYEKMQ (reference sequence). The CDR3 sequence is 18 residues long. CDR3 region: CASSLVLNSAPSTDTQYF. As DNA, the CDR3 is TGTGCCAGCAGCTTAGTGTTAAATAGCGCGCCTAGCACAGATACGCAGTATTTT.

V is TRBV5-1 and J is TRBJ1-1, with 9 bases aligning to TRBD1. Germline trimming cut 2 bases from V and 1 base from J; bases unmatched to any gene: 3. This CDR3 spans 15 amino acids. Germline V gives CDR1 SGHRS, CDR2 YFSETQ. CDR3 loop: CASSFTGGANTEAFF. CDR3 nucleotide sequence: TGCGCCAGCAGCTTTACAGGGGGCGCGAACACTGAAGCTTTCTTT.

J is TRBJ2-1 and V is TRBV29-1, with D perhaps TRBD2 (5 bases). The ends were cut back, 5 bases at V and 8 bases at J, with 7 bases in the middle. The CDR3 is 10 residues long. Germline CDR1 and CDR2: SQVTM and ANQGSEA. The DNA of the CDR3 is TGCAGCGTTACTAGATATGAGCAGTTCTTC. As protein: CSVTRYEQFF.

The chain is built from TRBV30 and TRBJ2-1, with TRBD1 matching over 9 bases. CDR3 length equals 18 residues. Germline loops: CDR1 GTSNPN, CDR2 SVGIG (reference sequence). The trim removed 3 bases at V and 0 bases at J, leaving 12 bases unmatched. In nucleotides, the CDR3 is TGTGCCTGGAGCGGACAGGGGACGGCACTCAGCTCCTACAATGAGCAGTTCTTC. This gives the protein CAWSGQGTALSSYNEQFF.

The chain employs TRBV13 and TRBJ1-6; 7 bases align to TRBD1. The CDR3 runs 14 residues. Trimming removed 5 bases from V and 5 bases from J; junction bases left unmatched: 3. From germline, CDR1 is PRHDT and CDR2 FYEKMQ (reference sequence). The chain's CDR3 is CASSPGTDNSPLHF. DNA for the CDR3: TGTGCCAGCAGCCCCGGGACAGATAATTCACCCCTCCACTTT.

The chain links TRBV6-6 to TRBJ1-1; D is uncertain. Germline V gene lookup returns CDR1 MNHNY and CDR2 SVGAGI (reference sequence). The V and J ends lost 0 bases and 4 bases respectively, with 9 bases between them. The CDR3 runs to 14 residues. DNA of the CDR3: TGTGCCAGCAGTTACTCTCCCGGTCTCACTGAAGCTTTCTTT. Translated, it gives CASSYSPGLTEAFF.

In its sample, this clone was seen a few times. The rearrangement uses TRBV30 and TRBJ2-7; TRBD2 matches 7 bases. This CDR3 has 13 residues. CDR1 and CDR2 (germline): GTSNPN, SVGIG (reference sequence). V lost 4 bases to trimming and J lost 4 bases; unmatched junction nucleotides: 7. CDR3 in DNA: TGTGCCTGGAAACCCGGGGGGTGGTACGAGCAGTACTTC. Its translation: CAWKPGGWYEQYF.

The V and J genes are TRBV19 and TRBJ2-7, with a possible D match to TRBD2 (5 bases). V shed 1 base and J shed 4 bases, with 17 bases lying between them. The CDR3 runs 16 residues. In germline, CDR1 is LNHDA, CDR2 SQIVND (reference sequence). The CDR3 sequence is CASSIGSLLDGYEQYF. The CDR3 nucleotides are TGTGCCAGTAGTATAGGGTCTCTACTAGACGGGTACGAGCAGTACTTC.

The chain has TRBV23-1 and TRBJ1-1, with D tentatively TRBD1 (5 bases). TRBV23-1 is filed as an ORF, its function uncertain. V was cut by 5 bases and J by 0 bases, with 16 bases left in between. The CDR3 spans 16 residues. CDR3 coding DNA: TGCGCCAGCAGTGGCCCAGTGGGGGGAGTGAACACTGAAGCTTTCTTT. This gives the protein CASSGPVGGVNTEAFF.

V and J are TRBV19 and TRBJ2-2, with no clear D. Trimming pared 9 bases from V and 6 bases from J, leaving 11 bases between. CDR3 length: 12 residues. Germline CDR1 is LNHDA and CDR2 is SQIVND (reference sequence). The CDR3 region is CASLGDAGELFF. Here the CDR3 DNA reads TGTGCCAGCCTAGGAGATGCCGGGGAGCTGTTTTTT.

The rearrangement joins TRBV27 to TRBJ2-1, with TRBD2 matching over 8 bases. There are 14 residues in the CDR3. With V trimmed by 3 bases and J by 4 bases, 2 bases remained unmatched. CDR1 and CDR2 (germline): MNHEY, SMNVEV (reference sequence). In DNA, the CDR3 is TGTGCCAGCAGTTTCATAGCGGGGTACAATGAGCAGTTCTTC. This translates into CASSFIAGYNEQFF.

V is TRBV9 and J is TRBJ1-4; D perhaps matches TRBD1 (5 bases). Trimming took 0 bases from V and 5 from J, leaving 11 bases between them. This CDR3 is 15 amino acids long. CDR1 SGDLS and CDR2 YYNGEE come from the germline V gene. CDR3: CASSVASGPNEKLFF. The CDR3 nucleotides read TGTGCCAGCAGCGTAGCGTCAGGGCCCAATGAAAAACTGTTTTTT.

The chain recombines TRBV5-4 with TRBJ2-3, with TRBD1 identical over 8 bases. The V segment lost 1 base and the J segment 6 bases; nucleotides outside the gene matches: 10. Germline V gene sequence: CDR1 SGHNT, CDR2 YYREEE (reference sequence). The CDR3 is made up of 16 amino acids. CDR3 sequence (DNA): TGTGCCAGCAGCTTGCCGAGAGGGCAGGGGGCGGATACGCAGTATTTT. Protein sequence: CASSLPRGQGADTQYF.